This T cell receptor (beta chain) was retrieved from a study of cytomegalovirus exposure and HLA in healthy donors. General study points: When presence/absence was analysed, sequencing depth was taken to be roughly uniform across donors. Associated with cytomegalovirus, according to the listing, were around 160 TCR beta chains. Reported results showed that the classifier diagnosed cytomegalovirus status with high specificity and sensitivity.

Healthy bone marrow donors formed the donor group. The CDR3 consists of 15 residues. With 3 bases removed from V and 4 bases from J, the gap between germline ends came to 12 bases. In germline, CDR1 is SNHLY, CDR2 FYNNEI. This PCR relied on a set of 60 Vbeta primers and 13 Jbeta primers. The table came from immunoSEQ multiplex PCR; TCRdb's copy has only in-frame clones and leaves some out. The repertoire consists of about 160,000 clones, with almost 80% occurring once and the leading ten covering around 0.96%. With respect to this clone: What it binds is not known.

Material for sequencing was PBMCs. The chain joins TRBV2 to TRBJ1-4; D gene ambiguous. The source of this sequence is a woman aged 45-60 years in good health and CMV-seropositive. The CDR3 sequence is CASSEGGLVNEKLFF. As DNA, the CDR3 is TGTGCCAGCAGTGAGGGAGGCCTCGTTAATGAAAAACTGTTTTTT.